This TCR beta chain was recorded in a study of cytomegalovirus exposure and HLA in healthy donors. Study-level findings and limits: A later analysis showed HLA-associated TCR beta chains outstripping equally common others in clonal expansion. In all likelihood, a cluster of highly shared sequence variants was a sequencing artifact.

The V end lost 6 bases, the J end lost 1 base, and 9 bases lay between the germline ends. CDR1 and CDR2 (germline): SGHVS, FNYEAQ. The CDR3 has 14 residues. As concerns this clone: Its cognate antigen is unknown.

The PCR contained 60 Vbeta and 13 Jbeta primers. TCRdb keeps only in-frame clones here, not all; method: immunoSEQ multiplex PCR. The data contain 200,000 to 300,000 clones, approximately 84% of them singletons. The source material was PBMCs. V usage is TRBV7-6 and J usage is TRBJ2-2; D possibly corresponds to TRBD2 (5 bases). The clonotype originates from a girl aged 2 to 10 in good health and CMV-seronegative. This CDR3 reads CASRPRGNTGELFF. The CDR3 DNA reads TGTGCCAGCAGGCCCCGGGGGAACACCGGGGAGCTGTTTTTT.